Given below is one TCR beta chain in context. The antigen is not known. These data originate in a study of vaccination and CD4 T cells after COVID-19. The ends lost 1 base at V and 3 bases at J; junction bases unmatched: 24. The CDR3 is 22 amino acids. From germline, CDR1 is GTSNPN and CDR2 SVGIG (reference sequence). Treatment in this sample: roughly nine-day PBMC culture with coronavirus spike peptide pools or control peptides (ViraFEST assay). At the Johns Hopkins FTIC core, DNA taken from cultured CD4+ T cells was sequenced by way of the Oncomine TCR Beta short-read assay. TCRdb redid the calling of the PCR reads with MiXCR, one entry per CDR3 protein. Of 13,000 or so distinct CDR3 sequences in the sample, around 40% were seen once.

The TCR sequence derives from a human donor who had recovered from COVID-19. The sequenced material came from CD4+ T cells from blood, cultured in vitro. The rearrangement joins TRBV30 to TRBJ2-2, with 9 bases that match TRBD1. This CDR3 is CAWSAHPRLETRDRVDTGELFF. Here the CDR3 DNA reads TGTGCCTGGAGTGCTCACCCCAGACTCGAAACACGGGACAGGGTGGACACCGGGGAGCTGTTTTTT.